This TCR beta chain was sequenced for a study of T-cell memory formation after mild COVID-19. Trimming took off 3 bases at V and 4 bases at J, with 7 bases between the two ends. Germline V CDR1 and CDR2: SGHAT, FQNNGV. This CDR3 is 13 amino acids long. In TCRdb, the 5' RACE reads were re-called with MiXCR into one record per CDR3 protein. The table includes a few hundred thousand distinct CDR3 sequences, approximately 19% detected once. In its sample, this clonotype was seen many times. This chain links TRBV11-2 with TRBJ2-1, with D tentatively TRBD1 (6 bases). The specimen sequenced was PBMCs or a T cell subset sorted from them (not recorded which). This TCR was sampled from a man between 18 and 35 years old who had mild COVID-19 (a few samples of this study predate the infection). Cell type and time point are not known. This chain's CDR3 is CASSFGQYNEQFF. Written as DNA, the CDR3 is TGTGCCAGCAGCTTCGGACAGTACAATGAGCAGTTCTTC.